The 24 T cell receptor beta chains below come from one sample, sequenced in a study of T-cell reconstitution after alpha-beta-depleted transplantation in children. Researchers prepared the TCRbeta library using unique molecular identifiers, the study reports. TCRdb recomputed calls from the PCR reads with MiXCR, one row per CDR3 protein. The sample includes about a million distinct CDR3 sequences, under 30% of them seen just once. The sequencing here drew on PBMCs, mostly from graft donor cells, taken 360 days after TCRalphabeta/CD19-depleted stem cell transplant. Receptors were obtained from a boy less than two years old who had a stem cell transplant for SCID, so the T cells may come from the graft donor.

The chain employs TRBV3-1 and TRBJ1-2; no definite D call. Germline CDR1 reads LGHDT; CDR2 reads YNNKEL (reference sequence). Trimming shortened V by 1 base and J by 4 bases, and 4 bases separated the two germline ends. The CDR3 contains 12 residues. CDR3 in amino acids: CASSQAAYGYTF. CDR3 sequence (DNA): TGTGCCAGCAGCCAAGCGGCCTATGGCTACACCTTC.

This clonotype has just a few counts. V and J are TRBV20-1 and TRBJ2-7; 9 bases map to TRBD1. The V and J ends lost 2 bases and 7 bases, in that order; junction bases with no gene match: 6. The length of the CDR3 is 13 residues. Germline loops: CDR1 DFQATT, CDR2 SNEGSKA (reference sequence). In DNA, the CDR3 is TGCAGTGCTAGAAAAGGGACAGGGAGGGAGCAGTACTTC. It encodes CSARKGTGREQYF.

Ten or more counts support this clonotype. V and J are TRBV27 and TRBJ2-3; 7 nucleotides match TRBD1. CDR1 MNHEY and CDR2 SMNVEV come from the germline V gene (reference sequence). With V trimmed by 5 bases and J by 1 base, 6 bases remained unmatched. The CDR3 covers 15 residues. The CDR3 protein is CASSPTGAGTDTQYF. The CDR3 DNA reads TGTGCCAGCAGTCCTACAGGGGCCGGCACAGATACGCAGTATTTT.

This clonotype appeared a few times. The J gene is TRBJ2-7, the V gene TRBV4-1; D perhaps matches TRBD1 (6 bases). Germline CDR1 reads MGHRA; CDR2 reads YSYEKL. Trimming took 0 bases from V and 5 from J, leaving 11 bases between them. The length of the CDR3 is 14 residues. The CDR3 DNA is TGCGCCAGCAGCCAAGATAACAGGGTCCACGAGCAGTACTTC. It is translated as CASSQDNRVHEQYF.

This clonotype showed up just a few times. The chain has TRBV7-6 and TRBJ2-1; the D gene is possibly TRBD1 (6 bases). The CDR3 consists of 15 residues. Trimming cost V 7 bases and J 5 bases, with 18 bases left between them. In germline, CDR1 is SGHVS, CDR2 FNYEAQ. CDR3 DNA: TGTGCCAGCAACGTCCCGGGACAAAATAACAATGAGCAGTTCTTC. This sequence encodes CASNVPGQNNNEQFF. The entire variable domain, with the rest obtained from reference TRBV7-6 and TRBJ2-1, is as follows: GAGVSQSPRYKVTKRGQDVALRCDPISGHVSLYWYRQALGQGPEFLTYFNYEAQQDKSGLPNDRFSAERPEGSISTLTIQRTEQRDSAMYRCASNVPGQNNNEQFFGPGTRLTVL.

This clonotype was observed a handful of times. V gene TRBV4-1 combines with J gene TRBJ2-2; D unresolved. This CDR3 spans 16 amino acids. The V gene lost 1 base and the J gene lost 7 bases, with 16 bases spanning the gap. Germline V lookup: CDR1 MGHRA, CDR2 YSYEKL. The CDR3 protein is CASSQAPGPAGGELFF. CDR3 nucleotide sequence: TGCGCCAGCAGCCAAGCCCCCGGTCCGGCCGGCGGGGAGCTGTTTTTT.

V gene TRBV28 combines with J gene TRBJ2-7, with D perhaps TRBD1 (6 bases). Deletions cut 10 bases from V and 4 bases from J, with 20 bases between. CDR1 is MDHEN and CDR2 is SYDVKM in the germline V gene. This CDR3 contains 14 residues. The CDR3 nucleotides are TGTGCCACCCGAACCGGGACACCCTATTACGAGCAGTACTTC. This gives the protein CATRTGTPYYEQYF.

This clonotype was counted a few times. The chain uses TRBV24-1 and TRBJ2-5; D might be TRBD1 or TRBD2, each matching 5 bases. The CDR3 has 15 residues. Germline CDR1 KGHDR, CDR2 SFDVKD. V was clipped by 2 bases and J by 5 bases, with 14 bases between them. The CDR3 loop reads CATSDSDKGTETQYF. The CDR3 DNA follows: TGTGCCACCAGTGATTCGGACAAGGGGACGGAGACCCAGTACTTC.

The genes are TRBV12-3 or TRBV12-4 and TRBJ2-4; 7 bases match TRBD1. CDR3 length: 14 residues. The junction had 6 bases not matched to a gene; V was cut back by 5 bases and J by 5 bases. The CDR3 nucleotides are TGTGCCAGCAGTCGACAGGGTTGGGAAAACATTCAGTACTTC. It specifies CASSRQGWENIQYF.

The CDR3 spells CASSLPPSGGRGDEQYF. The CDR3, as DNA: TGTGCCAGCAGCTTGCCCCCTAGCGGGGGCCGGGGAGACGAGCAGTACTTC. The J gene is TRBJ2-7, the V gene TRBV5-6, with 10 bases that match TRBD2. Losses at the gene ends were 1 base for V and 5 bases for J; bases not matched to a gene: 12. This CDR3 has 17 amino acids. CDR1 is SGHDT and CDR2 is YYEEEE in the germline V gene.

This chain connects TRBV4-3 to TRBJ1-2; D ambiguous. This CDR3 contains 15 residues. Trimming took off 0 bases at V and 5 bases at J, with 13 bases between the two ends. Per the germline V gene, CDR1 is LGHNA and CDR2 is YSLEER. DNA for the CDR3: TGCGCCAGCAGCCAAGATGGCGACCGTTTTTATGGCTACACCTTC. As protein: CASSQDGDRFYGYTF.

This chain uses TRBV18 with TRBJ2-7; D gene unclear. Germline CDR1 is KGHSH and CDR2 is LQKENI. V dropped 2 bases and J dropped 2 bases, with 13 bases sitting between them. This CDR3 contains 15 residues. CDR3 in amino acids: CASSPSSGLAYEQYF. CDR3 in DNA: TGTGCCAGCTCACCATCCTCCGGGTTGGCCTACGAGCAGTACTTC.

The table lists this clonotype with many counts. This chain links TRBV5-1 with TRBJ2-7; D is possibly TRBD1 (6 bases). V was cut by 6 bases and J by 5 bases, with 15 bases left in between. There are 13 residues in the CDR3. Germline assignment: CDR1 SGHRS and CDR2 YFSETQ. The CDR3 DNA follows: TGCGCCAGCAAGGAGACAGGCGGTAACGAGCAGTACTTC. Encoded protein: CASKETGGNEQYF.

The rearrangement joins TRBV2 to TRBJ2-4; 7 bases are a match to TRBD2. The germline CDR1 and CDR2 sequences are SNHLY and FYNNEI. This CDR3 contains 14 residues. After removal of 6 bases from V and 1 base from J, the junction contained 3 bases not matched to a gene. CDR3 residues: CASSATSAKNIQYF. For the CDR3, the DNA is TGTGCCAGCAGCGCGACTAGCGCCAAAAACATTCAGTACTTC.

The chain joins TRBV7-9 to TRBJ2-1, with TRBD1 as a possible D gene (6 bases). The CDR3 runs to 15 residues. Germline-derived CDR1 and CDR2 are SEHNR and FQNEAQ (reference sequence). V lost 5 bases to trimming and J lost 6 bases, with 17 bases between them. The DNA for the CDR3 is TGTGCCAGCAGCCCCCAGATGGCCAGGGGCAATGAGCAGTTCTTC. This translates into CASSPQMARGNEQFF.

This clonotype showed up just a few times. The genes are TRBV12-3 or TRBV12-4 and TRBJ1-4, with 7 bases lining up with TRBD1. The CDR3 sequence is 15 residues long. The ends lost 5 bases at V and 1 base at J; junction bases unmatched: 4. The CDR3 region has the DNA TGTGCCAGCAGTCCTCGGGACAGAACTAATGAAAAACTGTTTTTT. Residues: CASSPRDRTNEKLFF.

The chain has TRBV6-5 and TRBJ2-1; D may be TRBD1 (6 bases). This CDR3 has 13 residues. The V end lost 2 bases, the J end lost 13 bases, and 15 bases lay between the germline ends. CDR1 MNHEY and CDR2 SVGAGI come from the germline V gene. For the CDR3, the DNA is TGTGCCAGCAGTTACCGACAGGTCGGGCCCCAGTTCTTC. It specifies CASSYRQVGPQFF.

The J gene is TRBJ2-7, the V gene TRBV5-6, with D perhaps given as TRBD1 or TRBD2 (5 bases each). This CDR3 contains 16 residues. Looked up from germline, CDR1 is SGHDT and CDR2 is YYEEEE. V lost 4 bases to trimming and J lost 0 bases, with 17 bases between them. In DNA form, the CDR3 reads TGTGCCAGCAGCGCAACCGGGGCCCAAAGCTCCTACGAGCAGTACTTC. Amino acid sequence: CASSATGAQSSYEQYF.

This clonotype was seen a few times. The gene calls are TRBV29-1 and TRBJ2-1, with a possible D match to TRBD2 (5 bases). This CDR3 region has 13 residues. With 4 bases removed from V and 4 bases from J, the gap between germline ends came to 11 bases. Per germline, CDR1 SQVTM and CDR2 ANQGSEA. The CDR3 reads CSVGPSWYNEQFF. In nucleotides, the CDR3 is TGCAGCGTTGGTCCTAGCTGGTACAATGAGCAGTTCTTC.

This chain links TRBV19 with TRBJ1-4, with D maybe TRBD1 (6 bases). The CDR3 has 14 amino acids. The ends were cut back, 2 bases at V and 8 bases at J, with 12 bases in the middle. Germline CDR1 reads LNHDA; CDR2 reads SQIVND (reference sequence). The CDR3 nucleotides read TGTGCCAGTAGTATACCGGGGGCCGGAGAAAAACTGTTTTTT. Translating gives CASSIPGAGEKLFF.

The CDR3 is CASSLKGTSGRGETQYF. The CDR3 nucleotides are TGCGCCAGCAGCTTGAAGGGAACTAGCGGGCGAGGGGAGACCCAGTACTTC. The chain carries TRBV5-1 and TRBJ2-5; TRBD2 matches at 9 bases. The germline gives CDR1 SGHRS, CDR2 YFSETQ. V lost 1 base, J lost 5 bases, and 12 bases stayed unmatched. The CDR3 covers 17 residues.

This clonotype was counted many times. The V gene is TRBV5-1, the J gene TRBJ1-6; TRBD1 might be the D (5 bases). V gave up 6 bases and J gave up 4 bases, with 11 bases separating them. This CDR3 contains 14 residues. CDR1 is SGHRS and CDR2 is YFSETQ in the germline V gene. In DNA form, the CDR3 reads TGCGCCAGCATGGGAGGGACGTATAATTCACCCCTCCACTTT. This translates into CASMGGTYNSPLHF. Full variable domain (outside the CDR3, taken from reference TRBV5-1 and TRBJ1-6): KAGVTQTPRYLIKTRGQQVTLSCSPISGHRSVSWYQQTPGQGLQFLFEYFSETQRNKGNFPGRFSGRQFSNSRSEMNVSTLELGDSALYLCASMGGTYNSPLHFGNGTRLTVT.

This clonotype was found a few times. This rearrangement joins TRBV19 to TRBJ1-1; D call uncertain. The CDR3 runs 14 residues. The germline CDR1 and CDR2 sequences are LNHDA and SQIVND (reference sequence). Trimming removed 5 bases at V and 4 bases at J, with 14 bases between. The CDR3 DNA reads as TGTGCCAGTAGTCTGCAGACGGGCAGCACTGAAGCTTTCTTT. It codes for CASSLQTGSTEAFF. The full variable domain, with the rest looked up from reference TRBV19 and TRBJ1-1, is DGGITQSPKYLFRKEGQNVTLSCEQNLNHDAMYWYRQDPGQGLRLIYYSQIVNDFQKGDIAEGYSVSREKKESFPLTVTSAQKNPTAFYLCASSLQTGSTEAFFGQGTRLTVV.

This clonotype was found a few times. This chain uses TRBV4-3 with TRBJ2-3; D gene unclear. Germline CDR1 and CDR2: LGHNA and YSLEER. The CDR3 totals 15 residues. Trimming shortened V by 0 bases and J by 1 base, and 8 bases separated the two germline ends. The CDR3 nucleotides are TGCGCCAGCAGCCAAGAAATCCTCCGCACAGATACGCAGTATTTT. Translated, it gives CASSQEILRTDTQYF.